One and the same sample provided the 9 T cell receptor beta chains below, sequenced in a study of cytomegalovirus exposure and HLA in healthy donors. Vbeta (60) and Jbeta (13) primers were used in the PCR. Assay: immunoSEQ multiplex PCR; the TCRdb copy retains only in-frame clones and omits some. Seen here are around 99,000 clones, around 86% observed once, and the top ten hold less than 2.5%. What was sequenced was PBMCs. The receptors shown here come from a woman aged 25 to 39 in good health and CMV-seronegative.

The V call is TRBV5-6, the J call TRBJ1-5; TRBD1 agrees at 9 bases. V was clipped by 4 bases and J by 10 bases; unmatched bases: 9. The CDR3 has 14 residues. Germline-derived CDR1 and CDR2 are SGHDT and YYEEEE. The CDR3 nucleotides are TGTGCCAGCAGCCCTGGACAGGGGAATCTCCCCCAGCATTTT. As protein: CASSPGQGNLPQHF.

This clone was recorded a few times. The rearrangement joins TRBV2 to TRBJ1-5; no definite D call. The germline CDR1 and CDR2 sequences are SNHLY and FYNNEI. V lost 3 bases and J 5 bases, leaving 11 bases between the germline ends. CDR3 length: 14 residues. The CDR3 DNA reads TGTGCCAGCAGTGAGAGGGCAGACTATCAGCCCCAGCATTTT. Its protein product is CASSERADYQPQHF.

This chain connects TRBV28 to TRBJ1-4; maybe TRBD1 (5 bases). Trimming left V 4 bases short and J 8 bases short, with 17 bases between. Germline V lookup: CDR1 MDHEN, CDR2 SYDVKM. The CDR3 spans 15 residues. The CDR3 sequence is CASSSISRGGEKLFF. The CDR3 nucleotides are TGTGCCAGCAGTTCAATCTCTCGCGGGGGGGAAAAACTGTTTTTT.

The chain combines TRBV27 with TRBJ2-1; 9 bases are a match to TRBD2. The CDR3 runs 15 residues. Unmatched junction bases numbered 5, after V lost 4 bases and J lost 4 bases. Germline values: CDR1 MNHEY, CDR2 SMNVEV (reference sequence). The CDR3 loop reads CASSSPSGNYNEQFF. The CDR3 coding sequence is TGTGCCAGCAGTTCCCCTAGCGGGAATTACAATGAGCAGTTCTTC.

The chain has TRBV27 and TRBJ2-2; TRBD1 matches at 9 bases. CDR1 and CDR2 from the germline V gene are MNHEY and SMNVEV (reference sequence). J lost 6 bases, V lost 2 bases, and 19 bases had no gene match. This CDR3 has 20 amino acids. DNA of the CDR3: TGTGCCAGCAGTTTAGGGGTGACACAGGGGGCAGGTGGAGCCGCCGGGGAGCTGTTTTTT. Encoded protein: CASSLGVTQGAGGAAGELFF.

The chain couples TRBV6-6 to TRBJ2-7; D possibly corresponds to TRBD2 (7 bases). V was clipped by 3 bases and J by 4 bases, with 16 bases between them. The CDR3 runs 15 residues. CDR1 and CDR2 (germline): MNHNY, SVGAGI (reference sequence). The CDR3 DNA reads as TGTGCCAGCAGTTATGGTGGGAGGGGGGGGTACGAGCAGTACTTC. Amino acid sequence: CASSYGGRGGYEQYF.

V and J are TRBV6-1 and TRBJ1-5; tentatively, D is TRBD1 (5 bases). The germline V gene has CDR1 MNHNS and CDR2 SASEGT. The CDR3 totals 13 residues. V dropped 4 bases and J dropped 7 bases, with 11 bases sitting between them. For the CDR3, the DNA is TGTGCCAGCAGTGGGACATGGTGGCAGCCCCAGCATTTT. It translates to CASSGTWWQPQHF.

The V call is TRBV28, the J call TRBJ1-1; D uncertain. Germline CDR1 and CDR2: MDHEN and SYDVKM. The CDR3 extends over 17 amino acids. The germline V and J ends were trimmed by 5 bases and 0 bases, with 19 bases remaining between them. Written as DNA, the CDR3 is TGTGCCAGCAGTCTTCACCCGGGAGTTCAAATGAACACTGAAGCTTTCTTT. It translates to CASSLHPGVQMNTEAFF.

V and J are TRBV2 and TRBJ1-5, with 7 bases aligning to TRBD1. The germline CDR1 and CDR2 sequences are SNHLY and FYNNEI. With V trimmed by 7 bases and J by 6 bases, 6 bases remained unmatched. This CDR3 contains 13 residues. CDR3: CASTEGASQPQHF. The CDR3 region has the DNA TGTGCCAGCACTGAGGGGGCAAGTCAGCCCCAGCATTTT.